These 3 T cell receptor beta chains originate from one sample sequenced in a study of T cell changes during pregnancy in multiple sclerosis. Here immunoSEQ multiplex PCR was the method, and the copy in TCRdb shows in-frame clones only, minus some. The sample lists some 50,000 clones, roughly 90% occurring once. Source: CD8+ T cells from peripheral blood mononuclear cells, taken in the second trimester of pregnancy. The receptors come from a female donor with multiple sclerosis, enrolled in a pregnancy study.

The chain employs TRBV14 and TRBJ2-1; D is uncertain. Germline V gene data show CDR1 as SGHDN and CDR2 as FVKESK. V lost 4 bases and J lost 0, with 10 bases in between. The CDR3 is made up of 15 amino acids. This chain's CDR3 is CASSPIGASYNEQFF. The CDR3 DNA follows: TGTGCCAGCAGCCCTATTGGTGCCTCCTACAATGAGCAGTTCTTC.

This clone was picked up a small number of times. The chain joins TRBV5-4 to TRBJ1-1, with D possibly TRBD1 on 6 matching bases. The V gene lost 4 bases and the J gene lost 0 bases, with 16 bases spanning the gap. This CDR3 is 16 amino acids long. CDR1 and CDR2 (germline): SGHNT, YYREEE (reference sequence). Here the CDR3 reads CASSKSRTAMNTEAFF. The CDR3 region has the DNA TGTGCCAGCAGCAAATCCCGGACAGCAATGAACACTGAAGCTTTCTTT.

This rearrangement joins TRBV9 to TRBJ2-7; the D gene is possibly TRBD1 (5 bases). This CDR3 has 13 residues. CDR1 and CDR2 (germline): SGDLS, YYNGEE. The V and J ends lost 4 bases and 3 bases respectively, with 11 bases between them. The CDR3 spells CASSPRQSYEQYF. The CDR3 nucleotides read TGTGCCAGCAGCCCAAGACAGAGCTACGAGCAGTACTTC.